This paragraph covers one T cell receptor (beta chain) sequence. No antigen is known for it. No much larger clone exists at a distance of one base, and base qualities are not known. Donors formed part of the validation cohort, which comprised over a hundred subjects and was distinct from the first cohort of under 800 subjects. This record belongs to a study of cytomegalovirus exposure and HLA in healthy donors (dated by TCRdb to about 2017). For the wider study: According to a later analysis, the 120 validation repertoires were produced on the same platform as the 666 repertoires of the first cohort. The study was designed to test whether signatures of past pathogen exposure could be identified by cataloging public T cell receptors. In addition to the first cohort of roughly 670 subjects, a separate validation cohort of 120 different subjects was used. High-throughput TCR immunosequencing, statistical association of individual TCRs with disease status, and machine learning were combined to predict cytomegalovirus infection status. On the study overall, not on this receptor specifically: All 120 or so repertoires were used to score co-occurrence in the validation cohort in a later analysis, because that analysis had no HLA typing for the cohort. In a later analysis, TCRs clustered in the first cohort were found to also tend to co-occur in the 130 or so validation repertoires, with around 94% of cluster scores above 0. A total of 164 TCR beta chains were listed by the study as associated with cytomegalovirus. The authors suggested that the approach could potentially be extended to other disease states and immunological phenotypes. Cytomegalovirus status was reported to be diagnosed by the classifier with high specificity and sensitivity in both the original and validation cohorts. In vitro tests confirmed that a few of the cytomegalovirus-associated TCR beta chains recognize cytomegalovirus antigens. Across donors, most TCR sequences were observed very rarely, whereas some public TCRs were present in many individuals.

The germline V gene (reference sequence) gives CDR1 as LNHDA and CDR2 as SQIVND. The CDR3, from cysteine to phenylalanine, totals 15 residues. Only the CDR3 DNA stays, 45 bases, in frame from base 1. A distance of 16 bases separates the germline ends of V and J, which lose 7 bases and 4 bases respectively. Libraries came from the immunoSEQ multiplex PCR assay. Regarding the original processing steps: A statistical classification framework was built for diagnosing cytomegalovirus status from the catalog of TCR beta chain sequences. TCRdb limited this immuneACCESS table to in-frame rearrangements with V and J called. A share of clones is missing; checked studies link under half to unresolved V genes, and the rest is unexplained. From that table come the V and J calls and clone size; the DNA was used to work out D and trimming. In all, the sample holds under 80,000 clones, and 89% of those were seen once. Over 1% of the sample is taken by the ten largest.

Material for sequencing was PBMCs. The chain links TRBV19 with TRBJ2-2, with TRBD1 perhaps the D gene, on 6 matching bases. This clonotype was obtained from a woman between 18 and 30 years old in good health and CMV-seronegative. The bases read TGTGCCAGTAAAACCCCAGGGGAAGTCACCGGGGAGCTGTTTTTT. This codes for CASKTPGEVTGELFF.